Listed below are T cell receptor beta chains from one sample, sequenced in a study of cytomegalovirus exposure and HLA in healthy donors. The method was immunoSEQ multiplex PCR; TCRdb's version includes in-frame clones alone and lacks a portion of them. The sample lists 90,000 to 150,000 clones, about three quarters seen once, with less than 3% in the top ten. Sequenced sample: PBMCs. Receptors originate from a female donor in good health and CMV-seronegative. Each CDR3 is given with its conserved first and last residue. Fields, in order: clone size, V gene, J gene, D gene, CDR3 protein, CDR3 DNA. D genes are given only for firm matches. Not all rows give a size; the values are once, few, many and, for expanded clones, a class.

once	TRBV25-1	TRBJ1-2	NA	CASMRQDYGYTF	TGTGCCAGCATGCGACAGGACTATGGCTACACCTTC
NA	TRBV10-3	TRBJ2-7	TRBD1	CATSTVQGDYEQYF	TGTGCCACGTCGACCGTACAGGGGGACTACGAGCAGTACTTC
NA	TRBV9	TRBJ1-2	NA	CASRKSGQNYGYTF	TGTGCCAGCAGGAAGTCCGGACAGAACTATGGCTACACCTTC
NA	TRBV10-3	TRBJ2-7	NA	CAVGGPGQGYEQYF	TGTGCCGTCGGCGGACCGGGACAAGGCTACGAGCAGTACTTC
NA	TRBV30	TRBJ2-5	TRBD2	CAWNRDGGKTQYF	TGTGCCTGGAACCGAGACGGGGGGAAGACCCAGTACTTC
NA	TRBV19	TRBJ2-7	TRBD1	CASSTRASTGTALYEQYF	TGTGCCAGTAGTACCCGCGCCTCGACAGGGACGGCGCTTTACGAGCAGTACTTC
NA	TRBV6-1	TRBJ2-3	TRBD2	CASKTSGGASDTQYF	TGTGCCAGCAAAACTAGCGGGGGGGCCTCAGATACGCAGTATTTT
NA	TRBV30	TRBJ1-1	NA	CAWSAPDRNFMNTEAFF	TGTGCCTGGAGTGCTCCGGACAGAAACTTCATGAACACTGAAGCTTTCTTT
NA	TRBV7-9	TRBJ1-1	NA	CASSPVAGNTEAFF	TGTGCCAGCAGCCCCGTGGCAGGAAACACTGAAGCTTTCTTT
NA	TRBV5-4	TRBJ2-1	NA	CASSLTTDNEQFF	TGTGCCAGCAGCTTAACAACAGATAATGAGCAGTTCTTC
NA	TRBV11-2	TRBJ1-1	NA	CASSLGAGTEAFF	TGTGCCAGCAGCTTAGGGGCTGGGACTGAAGCTTTCTTT
NA	TRBV5-1	TRBJ2-5	TRBD1	CASSWMGQNQETQYF	TGCGCCAGCAGCTGGATGGGACAGAACCAAGAGACCCAGTACTTC
few	TRBV11-2	TRBJ2-3	NA	CASSRIRGAATDTQYF	TGTGCCAGCAGTCGAATCCGGGGGGCAGCCACAGATACGCAGTATTTT
NA	TRBV25-1	TRBJ1-1	TRBD1	CASSSYPQGDTEAFF	TGTGCCAGCAGCTCCTATCCCCAGGGGGACACTGAAGCTTTCTTT
NA	TRBV5-1	TRBJ2-5	NA	CASSLSLYQETQYF	TGCGCCAGCAGCTTGTCCCTGTACCAAGAGACCCAGTACTTC
NA	TRBV14	TRBJ1-3	NA	CASSHRGSGNTIYF	TGTGCCAGCAGCCATCGGGGCTCTGGAAACACCATATATTTT
NA	TRBV30	TRBJ2-7	NA	CAWSVGGSEQYF	TGTGCCTGGAGTGTAGGCGGGTCCGAGCAGTACTTC
NA	TRBV15	TRBJ2-7	NA	CATSRGRGYYEQYF	TGTGCCACCAGCAGAGGGAGGGGTTACTACGAGCAGTACTTC
NA	TRBV19	TRBJ1-1	NA	CASTLGQSPPNTEAFF	TGTGCCAGTACCCTCGGACAGAGCCCCCCGAATACTGAAGCTTTCTTT
NA	TRBV15	TRBJ1-2	NA	CATSRGDLGQGYTF	TGTGCCACCAGCAGAGGGGATTTAGGACAGGGCTACACCTTC
NA	TRBV7-9	TRBJ2-7	NA	CASAGRGYRGSSPYEQYF	TGTGCCAGCGCAGGACGGGGGTACCGGGGGTCCTCTCCCTACGAGCAGTACTTC
few	TRBV10-3	TRBJ1-5	TRBD1	CATNGQGNQPQHF	TGTGCCACCAACGGACAGGGGAATCAGCCCCAGCATTTT
NA	TRBV6-5	TRBJ1-2	NA	CASSYSTRADGGYTF	TGTGCCAGCAGTTACTCCACGCGGGCTGATGGTGGCTACACCTTC